The sequence of this T cell receptor beta chain was determined in a study of blood T cells in healthy people across ages. Findings of the study overall: Strong correlation was found linking TCR beta diversity to naive T cell percentage. Getting older went along with TCR beta diversity per million T cells dropping roughly linearly.

V lost 4 bases, J lost 4 bases, and 9 bases stayed unmatched. Germline CDR1 reads MGHRA; CDR2 reads YSYEKL. This CDR3 comprises 15 residues. A J-beta primer mix and a sample-barcoded 5' primer were used in a second PCR of about 7 to 12 cycles. Through a template-switch adaptor with 12 random nucleotides, each cDNA molecule received a tag. TCRdb reprocessed the 5' RACE reads via MiXCR and lists one record per CDR3 protein. Of 1.5 million to 2 million distinct CDR3 sequences listed, around half are singletons. Details on this clonotype: What it binds is not known.

V usage is TRBV4-1 and J usage is TRBJ1-2; 7 bases are shared with TRBD1. This clonotype was sampled from a woman between 40 and 55 years old in good health. The source material was blood. CDR3 amino acids: CASSLSGGSSYGYTF. The CDR3 nucleotides are TGCGCCAGCAGCCTATCAGGGGGGTCCAGCTATGGCTACACCTTC.